Each of the 4 T cell receptor beta chains below was sequenced from the same sample in a study of vaccination and CD4 T cells after COVID-19. Treatment meaning: roughly 10-day PBMC culture with coronavirus spike peptide pools or control peptides (ViraFEST assay). Cultured CD4+ T cells had their DNA profiled by the Oncomine TCR Beta short-read assay. One entry per CDR3 protein, called by TCRdb with MiXCR from the PCR reads. This sample has fewer than 6,500 distinct CDR3 sequences; around 20% occur once, and the top ten carry about a fifth. These receptors' targets are unknown. Sequencing was performed on CD4+ T cells from blood, cultured in vitro. The receptors were sampled from a human donor who had recovered from COVID-19.

This clonotype was picked up a small number of times. V gene TRBV6-1 combines with J gene TRBJ2-7, with D unresolved. Germline-derived CDR1 and CDR2 are MNHNS and SASEGT. Trimming removed 9 bases from V and 1 base from J, with 10 bases in between. The CDR3 totals 12 residues. The CDR3 is CASRQGSYEQYF. As DNA, the CDR3 is TGTGCCAGTCGGCAAGGGTCCTACGAGCAGTACTTC.

The chain carries TRBV4-1 and TRBJ2-7; 12 bases align to TRBD2. CDR1 is MGHRA and CDR2 is YSYEKL in the germline V gene. The CDR3 has 17 residues. V was clipped by 4 bases and J by 0 bases; unmatched bases: 7. Written as DNA, the CDR3 is TGCGCCAGCAGCCCCCGGACTAGCGGGGAGAGCTCCTACGAGCAGTACTTC. This gives the protein CASSPRTSGESSYEQYF.

This clonotype was seen a handful of times. This chain uses TRBV20-1 with TRBJ2-7; no clear D. There are 10 residues in the CDR3. V was trimmed by 3 bases and J by 5 bases, leaving 5 bases between them. In germline, CDR1 is DFQATT, CDR2 SNEGSKA (reference sequence). As DNA, the CDR3 is TGCAGTGCTAGTTCCCACGAGCAGTACTTC. Amino acid sequence: CSASSHEQYF.

The CDR3 coding sequence is TGTGCCAGCAGCGGAGGGGGGATTACGAACACCGGGGAGCTGTTTTTT. Translated: CASSGGGITNTGELFF. The rearrangement joins TRBV7-6 to TRBJ2-2; D tentatively reads TRBD1 or TRBD2 (6 bases each). Per the germline V gene, CDR1 is SGHVS and CDR2 is FNYEAQ. Trimming took off 5 bases at V and 0 bases at J, with 13 bases between the two ends. The CDR3 runs 16 residues. Complete variable domain (other parts from reference TRBV7-6 and TRBJ2-2): GAGVSQSPRYKVTKRGQDVALRCDPISGHVSLYWYRQALGQGPEFLTYFNYEAQQDKSGLPNDRFSAERPEGSISTLTIQRTEQRDSAMYRCASSGGGITNTGELFFGEGSRLTVL.